The TCR beta chain under discussion was sequenced for a study of identical twins. CDR3 length equals 17 residues. The V gene lost 0 bases and the J gene lost 0 bases, with 10 bases spanning the gap. Germline values: CDR1 SGHRS, CDR2 YFSETQ. The cDNA had a unique molecular identifier and a template-switch universal primer site. TCRdb re-called the 5' RACE reads with MiXCR, one entry per CDR3 protein. The sample carries roughly 690,000 distinct CDR3 sequences, 5.5% to 7.5% recorded once. Sequenced material: naive T cells sorted from blood. The source is a man between 18 and 29 years old in good health. The chain recombines TRBV5-1 with TRBJ2-6, with unresolved D. The CDR3 spells CASSLAPVSSGANVLTF. The DNA for the CDR3 is TGCGCCAGCAGCTTGGCCCCGGTGAGCTCTGGGGCCAACGTCCTGACTTTC.